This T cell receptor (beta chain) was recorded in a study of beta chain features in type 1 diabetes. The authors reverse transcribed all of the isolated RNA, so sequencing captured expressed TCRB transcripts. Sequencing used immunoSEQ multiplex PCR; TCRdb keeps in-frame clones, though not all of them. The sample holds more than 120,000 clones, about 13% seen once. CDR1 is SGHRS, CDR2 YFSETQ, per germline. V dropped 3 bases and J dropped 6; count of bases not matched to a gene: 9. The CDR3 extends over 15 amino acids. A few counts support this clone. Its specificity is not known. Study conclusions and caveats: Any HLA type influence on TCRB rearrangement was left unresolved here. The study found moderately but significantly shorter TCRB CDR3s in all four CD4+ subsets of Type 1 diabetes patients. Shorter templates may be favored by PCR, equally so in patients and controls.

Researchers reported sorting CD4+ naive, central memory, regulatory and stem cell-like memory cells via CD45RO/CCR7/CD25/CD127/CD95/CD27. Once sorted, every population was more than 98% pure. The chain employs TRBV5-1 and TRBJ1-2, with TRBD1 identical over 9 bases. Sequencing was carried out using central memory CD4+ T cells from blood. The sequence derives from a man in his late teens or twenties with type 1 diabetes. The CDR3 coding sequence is TGCGCCAGCAGCTCGGCCCCCGGGACAGGGAATGGCTACACCTTC. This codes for CASSSAPGTGNGYTF. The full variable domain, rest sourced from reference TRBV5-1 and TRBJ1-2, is KAGVTQTPRYLIKTRGQQVTLSCSPISGHRSVSWYQQTPGQGLQFLFEYFSETQRNKGNFPGRFSGRQFSNSRSEMNVSTLELGDSALYLCASSSAPGTGNGYTFGSGTRLTVV.